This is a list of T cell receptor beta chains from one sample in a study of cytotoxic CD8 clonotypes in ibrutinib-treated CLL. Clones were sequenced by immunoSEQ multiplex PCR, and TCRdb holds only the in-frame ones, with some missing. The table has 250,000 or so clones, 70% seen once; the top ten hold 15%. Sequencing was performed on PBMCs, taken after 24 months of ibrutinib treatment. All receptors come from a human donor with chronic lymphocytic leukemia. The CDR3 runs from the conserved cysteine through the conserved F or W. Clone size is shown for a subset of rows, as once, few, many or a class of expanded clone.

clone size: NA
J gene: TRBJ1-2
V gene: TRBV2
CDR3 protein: CARPGDYGYTF

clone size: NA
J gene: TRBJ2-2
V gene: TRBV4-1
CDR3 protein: CASSIGSGELFF

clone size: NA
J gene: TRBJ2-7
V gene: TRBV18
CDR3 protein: CASSKDPGDEQYF

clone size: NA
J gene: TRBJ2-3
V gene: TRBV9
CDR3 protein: CASSPRLVDTQYF

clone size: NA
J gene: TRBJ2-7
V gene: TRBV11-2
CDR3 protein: CASRLGPSGLFEQYF

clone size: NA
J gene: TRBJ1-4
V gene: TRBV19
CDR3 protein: CASTPDSRIGLFF

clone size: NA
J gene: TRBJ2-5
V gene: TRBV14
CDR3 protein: CASSPTQSLQETQYF

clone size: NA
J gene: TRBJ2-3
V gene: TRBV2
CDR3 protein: CARVKRESGDTQYF

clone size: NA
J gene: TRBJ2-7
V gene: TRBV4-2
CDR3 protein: CASSQDPGHSYEQYF

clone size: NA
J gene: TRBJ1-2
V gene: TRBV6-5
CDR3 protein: CASRRSTNYGYTF

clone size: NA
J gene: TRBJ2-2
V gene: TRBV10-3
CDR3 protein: CASQRTDRGNILTGELFF

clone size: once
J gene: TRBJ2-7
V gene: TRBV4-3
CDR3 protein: CASSQGTASSYEQYF

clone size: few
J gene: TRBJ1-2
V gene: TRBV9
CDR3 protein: CASGTGNYGYTF

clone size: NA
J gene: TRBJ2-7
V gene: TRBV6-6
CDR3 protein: CASSYSSGNDEQYF

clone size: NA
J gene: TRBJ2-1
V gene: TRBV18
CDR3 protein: CASSPQGGSNNEQFF

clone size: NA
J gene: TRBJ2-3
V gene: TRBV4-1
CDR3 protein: CASSQQQEGADTQYF

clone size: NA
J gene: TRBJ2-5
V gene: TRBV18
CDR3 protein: CASSPQETQYF

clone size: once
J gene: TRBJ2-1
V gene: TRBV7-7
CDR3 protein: CASSLAYGTRPNEQFF

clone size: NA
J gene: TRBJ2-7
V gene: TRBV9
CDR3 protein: CASSVGSGKLSYEQYF

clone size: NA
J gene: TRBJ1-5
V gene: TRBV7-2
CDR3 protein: CASSQQRSNQPQHF

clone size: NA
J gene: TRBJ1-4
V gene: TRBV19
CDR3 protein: CATHSLGEEKLFF

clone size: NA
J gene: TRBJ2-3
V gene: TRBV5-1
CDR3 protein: CASSLEGGKADTQYF

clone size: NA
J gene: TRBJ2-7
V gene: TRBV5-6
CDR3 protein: CASSLAGPYEQYF

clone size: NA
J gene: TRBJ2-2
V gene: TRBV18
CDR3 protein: CASSGRVTGELFF

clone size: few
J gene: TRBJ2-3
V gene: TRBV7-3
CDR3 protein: CASSLNGQLTDTQYF

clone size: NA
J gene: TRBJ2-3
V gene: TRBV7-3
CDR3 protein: CASSLQGTRGIPTDTQYF

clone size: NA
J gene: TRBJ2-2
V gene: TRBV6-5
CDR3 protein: CASSDVPGELFF

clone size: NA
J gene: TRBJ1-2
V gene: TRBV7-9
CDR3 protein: CASSPMTGTGVGGYTF

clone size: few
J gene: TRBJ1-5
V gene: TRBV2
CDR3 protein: CASRDRGWNNQPQHF

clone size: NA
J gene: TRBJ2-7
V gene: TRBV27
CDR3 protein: CASTPGRLAGGREQYF

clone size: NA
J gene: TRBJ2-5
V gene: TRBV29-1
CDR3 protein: CSVDPAPPAGRGETQYF

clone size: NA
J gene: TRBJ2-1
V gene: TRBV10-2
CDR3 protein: CASSDPSWGAGSYEQFF

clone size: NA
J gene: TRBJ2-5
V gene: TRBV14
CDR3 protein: CASSQVGSETQYF

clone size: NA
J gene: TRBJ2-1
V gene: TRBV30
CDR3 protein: CAWLGGSSYNEQFF

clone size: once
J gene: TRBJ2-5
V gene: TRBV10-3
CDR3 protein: CAISEHSGGETQYF

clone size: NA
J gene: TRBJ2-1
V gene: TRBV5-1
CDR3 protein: CASSLGPGGEQFF

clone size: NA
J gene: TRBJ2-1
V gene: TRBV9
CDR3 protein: CASSPGGSYNEQFF

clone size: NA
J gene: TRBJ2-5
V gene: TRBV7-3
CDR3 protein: CASSLLFGKETQYF

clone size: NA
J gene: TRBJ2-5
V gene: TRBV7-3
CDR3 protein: CASSPNSAETQYF

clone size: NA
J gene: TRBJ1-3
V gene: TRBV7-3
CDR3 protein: CASSYGQGANTIYF

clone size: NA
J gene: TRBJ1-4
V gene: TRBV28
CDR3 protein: CASSFGGGEKLFF

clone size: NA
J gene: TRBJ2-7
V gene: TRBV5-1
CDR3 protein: CASNPRVAGEVEQYF